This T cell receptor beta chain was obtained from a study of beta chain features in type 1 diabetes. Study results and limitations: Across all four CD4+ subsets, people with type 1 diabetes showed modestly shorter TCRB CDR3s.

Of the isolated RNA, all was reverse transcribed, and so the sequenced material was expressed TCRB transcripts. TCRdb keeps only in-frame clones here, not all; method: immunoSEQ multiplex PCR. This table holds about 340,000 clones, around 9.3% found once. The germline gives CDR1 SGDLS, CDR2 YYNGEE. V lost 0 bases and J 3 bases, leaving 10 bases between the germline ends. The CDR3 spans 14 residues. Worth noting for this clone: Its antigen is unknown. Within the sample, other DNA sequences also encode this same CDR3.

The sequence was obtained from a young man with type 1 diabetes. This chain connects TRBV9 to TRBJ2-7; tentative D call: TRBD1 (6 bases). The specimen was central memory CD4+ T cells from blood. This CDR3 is CASSVGTASYEQYF. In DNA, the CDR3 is TGTGCCAGCAGCGTAGGGACAGCTAGCTACGAGCAGTACTTC.